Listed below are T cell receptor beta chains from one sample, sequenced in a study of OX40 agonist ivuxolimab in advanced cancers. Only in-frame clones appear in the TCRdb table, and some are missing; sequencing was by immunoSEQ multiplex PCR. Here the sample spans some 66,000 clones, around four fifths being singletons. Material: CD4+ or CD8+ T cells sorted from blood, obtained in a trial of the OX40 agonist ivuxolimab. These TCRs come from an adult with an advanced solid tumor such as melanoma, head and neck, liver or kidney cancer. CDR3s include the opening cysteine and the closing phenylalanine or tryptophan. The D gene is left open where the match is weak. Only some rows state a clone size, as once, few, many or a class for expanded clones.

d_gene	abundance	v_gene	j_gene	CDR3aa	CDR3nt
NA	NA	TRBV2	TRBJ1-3	CASRAGTETPSGNTIYF	TGTGCCAGCAGAGCCGGGACCGAGACTCCCTCTGGAAACACCATATATTTT
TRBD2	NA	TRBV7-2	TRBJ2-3	CASSTILAGGADTQYF	TGTGCCAGCAGCACTATACTAGCGGGAGGAGCAGATACGCAGTATTTT
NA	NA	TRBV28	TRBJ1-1	CASSLRVKGTEAFF	TGTGCCAGCAGTTTACGGGTGAAGGGAACTGAAGCTTTCTTT
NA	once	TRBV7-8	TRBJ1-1	CASSPRLSTEAFF	TGTGCCAGCAGCCCTAGGCTTAGCACTGAAGCTTTCTTT
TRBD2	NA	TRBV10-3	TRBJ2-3	CAISEFGGRSGSGTDTQYF	TGTGCCATCAGTGAGTTCGGCGGGAGGTCCGGATCTGGCACAGATACGCAGTATTTT
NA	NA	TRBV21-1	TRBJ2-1	CASSKDRAGEGPHEQFF	TGTGCCAGCAGCAAAGACCGAGCGGGAGAGGGCCCCCATGAGCAGTTCTTC
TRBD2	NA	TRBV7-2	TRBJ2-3	CASSLEAGGWADTQYF	TGTGCCAGCAGCTTAGAAGCGGGAGGGTGGGCAGATACGCAGTATTTT
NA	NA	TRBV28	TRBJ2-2	CASSHGGNTGELFF	TGTGCCAGCAGCCACGGGGGTAACACCGGGGAGCTGTTTTTT
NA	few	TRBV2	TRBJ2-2	CASSVDQNTGELFF	TGTGCCAGCAGTGTAGACCAAAACACCGGGGAGCTGTTTTTT
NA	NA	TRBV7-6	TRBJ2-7	CASSQFQGGDEQYF	TGTGCCAGCAGCCAATTCCAGGGTGGCGACGAGCAGTACTTC
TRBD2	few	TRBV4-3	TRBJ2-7	CASSRNRDYYEQYF	TGCGCCAGCAGCCGGAACCGGGACTACTACGAGCAGTACTTC
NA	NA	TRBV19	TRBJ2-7	CASSIRRTGQDEQYF	TGTGCCAGTAGTATCAGGCGGACGGGCCAGGACGAGCAGTACTTC
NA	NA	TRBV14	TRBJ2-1	CASSQYYNEQFF	TGTGCCAGCAGCCAATACTACAATGAGCAGTTCTTC
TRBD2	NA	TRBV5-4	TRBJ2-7	CASSLAASGTLEQYF	TGTGCCAGCAGCTTGGCTGCTAGCGGGACCCTCGAGCAGTACTTC
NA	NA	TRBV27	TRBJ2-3	CASSSFSGASTDTQYF	TGTGCCAGCAGTTCGTTTAGCGGAGCTAGCACAGATACGCAGTATTTT
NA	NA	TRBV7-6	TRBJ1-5	CATMTPSGGKFQPQHF	TGTGCCACCATGACTCCTTCCGGGGGGAAGTTTCAGCCCCAGCATTTT
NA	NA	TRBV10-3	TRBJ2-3	CAISESGQNTQYF	TGTGCCATCAGTGAGTCGGGGCAAAATACGCAGTATTTT
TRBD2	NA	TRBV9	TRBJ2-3	CASSVVGGVGGADTQYF	TGTGCCAGCAGCGTAGTGGGAGGGGTTGGAGGTGCAGATACGCAGTATTTT
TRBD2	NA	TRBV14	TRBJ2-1	CASSQDLAGGPYNEQFF	TGTGCCAGCAGCCAAGATTTGGCGGGAGGCCCTTACAATGAGCAGTTCTTC
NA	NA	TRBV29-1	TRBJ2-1	CSALFRFLTNEQFF	TGCAGCGCGCTCTTCCGATTCCTGACCAATGAGCAGTTCTTC
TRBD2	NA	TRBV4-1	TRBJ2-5	CASSQLASGAQETQYF	TGCGCCAGCAGCCAGCTTGCTAGCGGGGCTCAAGAGACCCAGTACTTC
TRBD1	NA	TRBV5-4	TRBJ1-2	CASSLEGQGYGYTF	TGTGCCAGCAGCTTGGAGGGACAGGGCTATGGCTACACCTTC
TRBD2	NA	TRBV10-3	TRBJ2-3	CAISESLAGGSTDTQYF	TGTGCCATCAGTGAGTCGTTAGCGGGAGGGAGCACAGATACGCAGTATTTT
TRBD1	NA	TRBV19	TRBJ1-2	CASSIGGTGSSYTF	TGTGCCAGTAGTATAGGCGGGACAGGGAGTAGCTACACCTTC
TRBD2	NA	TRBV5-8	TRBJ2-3	CASSLGKTSGADTQYF	TGTGCCAGCAGCTTGGGAAAGACTAGCGGGGCAGATACGCAGTATTTT
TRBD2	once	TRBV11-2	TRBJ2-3	CASSLIAGGSTDTQYF	TGTGCCAGCAGCCTGATAGCGGGAGGAAGCACAGATACGCAGTATTTT
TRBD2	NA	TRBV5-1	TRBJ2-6	CASSLELAGAGANVLTF	TGCGCCAGCAGCTTGGAACTAGCGGGAGCCGGGGCCAACGTCCTGACTTTC
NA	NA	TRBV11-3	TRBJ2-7	CASSLEMASLTYEQYF	TGTGCCAGCAGCTTAGAGATGGCTAGCTTAACCTACGAGCAGTACTTC
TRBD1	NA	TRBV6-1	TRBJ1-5	CASSARGEQPQHF	TGTGCCAGCAGTGCCAGGGGGGAACAGCCCCAGCATTTT
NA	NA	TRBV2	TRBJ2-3	CASRGIADTQYF	TGTGCCAGCCGCGGGATCGCAGATACGCAGTATTTT
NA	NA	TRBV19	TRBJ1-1	CASSSPTMMGTEAFF	TGTGCCAGTAGTTCACCGACAATGATGGGCACTGAAGCTTTCTTT
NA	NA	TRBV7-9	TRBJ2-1	CASSLEPATGEQFF	TGTGCCAGCAGCTTAGAGCCTGCTACAGGTGAGCAGTTCTTC
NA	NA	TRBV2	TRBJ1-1	CASSEITAGAAFF	TGTGCCAGCAGTGAAATAACAGCCGGGGCTGCTTTCTTT
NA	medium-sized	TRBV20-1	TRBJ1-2	CSATQGYGYTF	TGCAGTGCTACACAGGGATATGGCTACACCTTC
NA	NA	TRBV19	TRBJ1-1	CASSMKKNTEAFF	TGTGCCAGTAGTATGAAAAAGAACACTGAAGCTTTCTTT
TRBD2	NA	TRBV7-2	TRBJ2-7	CASSFSSGRANEQYF	TGTGCCAGCAGCTTCTCTAGCGGGAGGGCTAACGAGCAGTACTTC
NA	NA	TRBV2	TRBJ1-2	CASSAGRSYGYTF	TGTGCCAGCAGTGCGGGTCGTTCCTATGGCTACACCTTC
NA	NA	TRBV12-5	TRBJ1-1	CASGLGPLAGFTEAFF	TGTGCTAGTGGTTTGGGTCCCCTCGCAGGGTTCACTGAAGCTTTCTTT
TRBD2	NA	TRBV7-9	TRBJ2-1	CASSLVSSGRASVNEQFF	TGTGCCAGCAGTCTAGTTTCTAGCGGGAGGGCCAGTGTGAATGAGCAGTTCTTC
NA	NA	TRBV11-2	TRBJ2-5	CASSLGRQETQYF	TGTGCCAGCAGCTTAGGACGACAAGAGACCCAGTACTTC
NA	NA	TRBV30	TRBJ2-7	CAWTNLGGSREQYF	TGTGCCTGGACCAACCTTGGGGGGTCTCGCGAGCAGTACTTC